This passage covers 9 T cell receptor beta chains from one sample sequenced in a study of T cells in tuberculosis. TCRdb's copy holds only in-frame clones and misses some; the assay was immunoSEQ multiplex PCR. The sample has some 25,000 clones; nearly 97% are singletons. The sample taken for sequencing was PBMCs. These receptors were collected from a donor aged 10-35 years with latent tuberculosis or without tuberculosis infection.

This sequence joins TRBV5-1 and TRBJ2-3, with a possible D match to TRBD2 (6 bases). The germline V and J ends were trimmed by 5 bases and 2 bases, with 18 bases remaining between them. The germline CDR1 and CDR2 sequences are SGHRS and YFSETQ. The CDR3 has 16 amino acids. The DNA of the CDR3 is TGCGCCAGCAGGGAGGCTTATCGGGGGTCCACAGATACGCAGTATTTT. It is translated as CASREAYRGSTDTQYF.

This clone was seen once. The rearrangement joins TRBV11-3 to TRBJ1-3; D is possibly TRBD1 (5 bases). V was cut by 0 bases and J by 0 bases, with 18 bases left in between. In germline, CDR1 is SGHNT, CDR2 YENEEA. This CDR3 region has 19 residues. The CDR3: CASSLDQVEGPSSGNTIYF. The CDR3 bases are TGTGCCAGCAGCTTAGATCAAGTGGAGGGACCCAGCTCTGGAAACACCATATATTTT.

This clone occurred once. The chain employs TRBV6-1 and TRBJ2-5; 7 nucleotides match TRBD2. The trim removed 8 bases at V and 4 bases at J, leaving 10 bases unmatched. This CDR3 spans 14 amino acids. CDR1 and CDR2 from the germline V gene are MNHNS and SASEGT. CDR3 loop: CASGSGPPVETQYF. Written as DNA, the CDR3 is TGTGCCAGCGGTAGCGGGCCGCCGGTAGAGACCCAGTACTTC.

The rearrangement joins TRBV30 to TRBJ2-2, with D perhaps matching TRBD2 (6 bases). Per the germline V gene, CDR1 is GTSNPN and CDR2 is SVGIG (reference sequence). V was cut by 1 base and J by 5 bases, with 11 bases left in between. The CDR3 runs to 14 residues. CDR3 sequence: CAWSGIAATGELFF. The CDR3 DNA sequence: TGTGCCTGGAGTGGGATAGCGGCGACCGGGGAGCTGTTTTTT. The full variable domain, completed using reference TRBV30 and TRBJ2-2, is SQTIHQWPATLVQPVGSPLSLECTVEGTSNPNLYWYRQAAGRGLQLLFYSVGIGQISSEVPQNLSASRPQDRQFILSSKKLLLSDSGFYLCAWSGIAATGELFFGEGSRLTVL.

This chain links TRBV6-1 with TRBJ1-6; a weak D match, TRBD1 (6 bases). V was trimmed by 6 bases and J by 7 bases, leaving 16 bases between them. The CDR3 sequence is 15 residues long. Germline V CDR1 and CDR2: MNHNS, SASEGT. The CDR3 sequence is CASRPTGIINSPLHF. CDR3 nucleotides: TGTGCCAGCAGGCCCACAGGGATTATAAATTCACCCCTCCACTTT.

The chain carries TRBV6-1 and TRBJ1-3; D is perhaps TRBD1 (6 bases). The V gene's germline CDR1 is MNHNS and CDR2 SASEGT. This CDR3 has 16 amino acids. The V end was cut by 1 base, the J end by 0 bases, with 10 bases between. Here the CDR3 reads CASSEETGLSGNTIYF. DNA of the CDR3: TGTGCCAGCAGTGAAGAAACAGGGCTCTCTGGAAACACCATATATTTT.

The chain carries TRBV9 and TRBJ2-4; the match to TRBD2 covers 8 bases. CDR3 size: 13 residues. The germline V gene has CDR1 SGDLS and CDR2 YYNGEE. V gave up 4 bases and J gave up 13 bases; unmatched junction bases: 10. CDR3 DNA sequence: TGTGCCAGCAGCCCCCGGGGGGGCGTTAGGCAGTACTTC. This gives the protein CASSPRGGVRQYF.

The table lists this clone with a count of one. The V call is TRBV19, the J call TRBJ2-1; D is uncertain. Germline assignment: CDR1 LNHDA and CDR2 SQIVND (reference sequence). The CDR3 spans 10 residues. Trimming removed 9 bases at V and 8 bases at J, with 8 bases between. The CDR3, as DNA: TGTGCCAGCGGTCCCCATGAGCAGTTCTTC. This gives the protein CASGPHEQFF.

V and J are TRBV5-1 and TRBJ1-2, with D unclear. Germline-derived CDR1 and CDR2 are SGHRS and YFSETQ. With 1 base removed from V and 1 base from J, the gap between germline ends came to 8 bases. This CDR3 is built from 14 residues. The CDR3 is CASSLTGDNYGYTF. The CDR3 DNA sequence: TGCGCCAGCAGCTTGACCGGGGATAACTATGGCTACACCTTC.